The 30 T cell receptor beta chains in this list originate from one sample, sequenced in a study of blood T cell repertoires in COVID-19. The data were produced by immunoSEQ multiplex PCR, yet TCRdb's version contains in-frame clones alone and is incomplete. This table has a few hundred thousand clones, approximately 77% appearing once. Sequenced: peripheral blood. The receptors come from a woman younger than 35 with acute or convalescent COVID-19.

The chain uses TRBV28 and TRBJ2-1; 13 bases align to TRBD2. In germline, CDR1 is MDHEN, CDR2 SYDVKM. The ends lost 10 bases at V and 5 bases at J; junction bases unmatched: 11. The CDR3 runs 16 residues. CDR3 DNA sequence: TGTGCCACCGAACCGGGACTAGCGGGAATAGACAATGAGCAGTTCTTC. It encodes CATEPGLAGIDNEQFF.

A few counts support this clone. The J gene is TRBJ1-1, the V gene TRBV4-3; no definite D call. The CDR3 has 14 amino acids. From germline, CDR1 is LGHNA and CDR2 YSLEER. Trimming stripped 5 bases from V and 0 bases from J, with 10 bases between. For the CDR3, the DNA is TGCGCCAGCAGCTATGGACTGATGAACACTGAAGCTTTCTTT. It translates to CASSYGLMNTEAFF.

The genes are TRBV7-2 and TRBJ2-5, with TRBD1 as a possible D gene (6 bases). CDR1 SGHTA and CDR2 FQGNSA come from the germline V gene. The CDR3 sequence is 15 residues long. Trimming removed 5 bases at V and 4 bases at J, with 17 bases between. In nucleotides, the CDR3 is TGTGCCAGCAGCCCACGGACAGCGCCCCGAGAGACCCAGTACTTC. Amino acid sequence: CASSPRTAPRETQYF.

The V gene is TRBV4-3, the J gene TRBJ2-3; no firm D call. V was shortened by 0 bases and J by 0 bases, with 16 bases between the two germline ends. The CDR3 runs 18 residues. Looked up from germline, CDR1 is LGHNA and CDR2 is YSLEER. CDR3 protein: CASSQEMGSRGSTDTQYF. In DNA form, the CDR3 reads TGCGCCAGCAGCCAAGAAATGGGTTCCCGAGGTAGCACAGATACGCAGTATTTT.

The chain employs TRBV2 and TRBJ2-3, with TRBD1 identical over 8 bases. The trim removed 2 bases at V and 6 bases at J, leaving 7 bases unmatched. This CDR3 has 15 amino acids. From germline, CDR1 is SNHLY and CDR2 FYNNEI. In DNA form, the CDR3 reads TGTGCCAGCAGTGAATTGGGGACAGGCCCTGATACGCAGTATTTT. Translation: CASSELGTGPDTQYF.

The chain couples TRBV19 to TRBJ2-7, with no clear D. CDR3 length: 15 amino acids. Germline values: CDR1 LNHDA, CDR2 SQIVND (reference sequence). Trimming took 5 bases from V and 2 from J, leaving 16 bases between them. As DNA, the CDR3 is TGTGCCAGTAGTCCCCTTGCTAGTTCCACCTACGAGCAGTACTTC. Amino acids: CASSPLASSTYEQYF.

This chain joins TRBV20-1 and TRBJ2-1; 7 positions match TRBD1. The CDR3 is 11 amino acids. Per germline, CDR1 DFQATT and CDR2 SNEGSKA (reference sequence). The V segment lost 4 bases and the J segment 10 bases; nucleotides outside the gene matches: 4. CDR3 DNA: TGCAGTGCTACGGGGACAGAGGAGCAGTTCTTC. It yields the protein CSATGTEEQFF.

This chain joins TRBV28 and TRBJ1-2, with D possibly being TRBD1 (5 bases). V was shortened by 4 bases and J by 4 bases, with 7 bases between the two germline ends. CDR1 and CDR2 (germline): MDHEN, SYDVKM. This CDR3 is 12 amino acids long. CDR3 bases: TGTGCCAGCAGTTCAGGGATCTATGGCTACACCTTC. It translates to CASSSGIYGYTF.

The chain carries TRBV6-2 or TRBV6-3 and TRBJ2-3; 7 positions agree with TRBD2. The CDR3 is 17 residues long. Germline V CDR1 and CDR2: MNHEY, SVGEGT. Trimming removed 0 bases from V and 4 bases from J; junction bases left unmatched: 10. The CDR3 spells CASSYSTQRGRPDTQYF. The CDR3, as DNA: TGTGCCAGCAGTTACTCTACACAGCGGGGCCGTCCAGATACGCAGTATTTT.

A note on this clone: A much larger clone lies one base from this, so it may be a read error. This chain joins TRBV5-1 and TRBJ1-1, with a tentative D call TRBD1 (5 bases). This CDR3 has 16 amino acids. Germline V CDR1 and CDR2: SGHRS, YFSETQ. The CDR3 here is CASSSTRTDRNTETFF. DNA for the CDR3: TGCGCCAGCAGCTCCACGCGAACAGACAGAAACACTGAAACTTTCTTT. The full variable domain, its missing parts supplied by reference TRBV5-1 and TRBJ1-1, is KAGVTQTPRYLIKTRGQQVTLSCSPISGHRSVSWYQQTPGQGLQFLFEYFSETQRNKGNFPGRFSGRQFSNSRSEMNVSTLELGDSALYLCASSSTRTDRNTETFFGQGTRLTVV.

The chain is built from TRBV30 and TRBJ2-7; D assignment may be TRBD1 or TRBD2 (5 bases each). V shed 5 bases and J shed 3 bases, with 11 bases lying between them. The CDR3 consists of 12 residues. Germline V gene lookup returns CDR1 GTSNPN and CDR2 SVGIG (reference sequence). The CDR3 loop reads CAWGTGNYEQYF. The CDR3 nucleotides read TGTGCCTGGGGGACGGGAAACTACGAGCAGTACTTC.

This chain's CDR3 is CASSLQNQRGYYF. CDR3 coding DNA: TGTGCCAGCAGTTTACAGAACCAGCGGGGTTACTACTTC. The chain uses TRBV12-3 or TRBV12-4 and TRBJ2-7, with 7 bases fitting TRBD2. This CDR3 spans 13 amino acids. Unmatched junction bases numbered 11, after V lost 2 bases and J lost 13 bases.

The chain has TRBV6-5 and TRBJ2-7, with D possibly matching TRBD2 (6 bases). This CDR3 contains 14 residues. Germline V CDR1 and CDR2: MNHEY, SVGAGI. With 2 bases removed from V and 4 bases from J, the gap between germline ends came to 12 bases. The CDR3 region is CASSYGRDGYEQYF. In DNA form, the CDR3 reads TGTGCCAGCAGTTACGGGCGGGACGGGTACGAGCAGTACTTC.

This clone was seen just once. The J gene is TRBJ2-3, the V gene TRBV7-3; 12 bases align to TRBD2. This CDR3 has 16 residues. Trimming removed 2 bases from V and 6 bases from J; junction bases left unmatched: 6. The germline CDR1 and CDR2 sequences are SGHTA and FQGTGA. The CDR3 bases are TGTGCCAGCAGCTTATACCTAGCGGGAGGGCCGGATACGCAGTATTTT. Its translation: CASSLYLAGGPDTQYF.

This chain connects TRBV5-4 to TRBJ2-1; D is unclear. Deletions cut 0 bases from V and 8 bases from J, with 18 bases between. This CDR3 has 16 amino acids. Per germline, CDR1 SGHNT and CDR2 YYREEE (reference sequence). The CDR3 nucleotides read TGTGCCAGCAGCTTGGCCGGTGCGTACCCCGTCGATGAGCAGTTCTTC. This gives the protein CASSLAGAYPVDEQFF.

J is TRBJ1-2 and V is TRBV7-2, with no clear D. This CDR3 contains 13 residues. V lost 5 bases to trimming and J lost 3 bases, with 10 bases between them. Germline values: CDR1 SGHTA, CDR2 FQGNSA. DNA of the CDR3: TGTGCCAGCAGCCCTAGGAGGGACTATGGCTACACCTTC. Translated: CASSPRRDYGYTF. Using reference TRBV7-2 and TRBJ1-2 for the parts outside the CDR3, the full variable domain is GAGVSQSPSNKVTEKGKDVELRCDPISGHTALYWYRQSLGQGLEFLIYFQGNSAPDKSGLPSDRFSAERTGGSVSTLTIQRTQQEDSAVYLCASSPRRDYGYTFGSGTRLTVV.

The chain employs TRBV6-5 and TRBJ2-3; D is possibly TRBD2 (6 bases). The germline CDR1 and CDR2 sequences are MNHEY and SVGAGI. The CDR3 length is 13 residues. V lost 6 bases, J lost 0 bases, and 7 bases lay in between. The chain's CDR3 is CASRGTSTDTQYF. The CDR3 region has the DNA TGTGCCAGCAGAGGGACTAGCACAGATACGCAGTATTTT.

The rearrangement joins TRBV30 to TRBJ2-3; 11 bases agree with TRBD2. V trimming: 7 bases; J trimming: 3 bases; junction bases outside the gene matches: 9. CDR1 is GTSNPN and CDR2 is SVGIG in the germline V gene (reference sequence). This CDR3 contains 15 residues. CDR3 bases: TGTGCCTCTACTAGCGGGAGTACGAGAACAGATACGCAGTATTTT. This translates into CASTSGSTRTDTQYF.

The V and J genes are TRBV5-1 and TRBJ1-1, with D uncertain. V was cut by 2 bases and J by 4 bases, with 9 bases left in between. CDR3 length: 13 residues. Germline V gives CDR1 SGHRS, CDR2 YFSETQ. The CDR3 reads CASSFTFGTEAFF. CDR3 bases: TGCGCCAGCAGCTTCACCTTCGGCACTGAAGCTTTCTTT.

CDR3 region: CASSRGGTEAFF. As DNA, the CDR3 is TGTGCCAGCAGCCGCGGAGGGACTGAAGCTTTCTTT. The rearrangement uses TRBV5-5 and TRBJ1-1, with D hard to call. V lost 4 bases, J lost 5 bases, and 9 bases lay in between. This CDR3 has 12 residues. In germline, CDR1 is SGHKS, CDR2 YYEKEE (reference sequence). Drawing the rest from reference TRBV5-5 and TRBJ1-1, the complete variable domain is DAGVTQSPTHLIKTRGQQVTLRCSPISGHKSVSWYQQVLGQGPQFIFQYYEKEERGRGNFPDRFSARQFPNYSSELNVNALLLGDSALYLCASSRGGTEAFFGQGTRLTVV.

The J gene is TRBJ1-1, the V gene TRBV28, with D tentatively TRBD1 (5 bases). The CDR3 runs 13 residues. Trimming stripped 4 bases from V and 6 bases from J, with 12 bases between. Per the germline V gene, CDR1 is MDHEN and CDR2 is SYDVKM. This CDR3 reads CASSSPGGAEAFF. In DNA form, the CDR3 reads TGTGCCAGCAGTTCCCCGGGGGGGGCTGAAGCTTTCTTT.

The rearrangement joins TRBV7-2 to TRBJ1-2; perhaps TRBD1 as D (5 bases). The CDR3 is 15 amino acids. Trimming removed 5 bases at V and 8 bases at J, with 21 bases between. Germline loops: CDR1 SGHTA, CDR2 FQGNSA. The CDR3 is CASSVPGGAFDGYTF. CDR3 bases: TGTGCCAGCAGCGTACCAGGAGGGGCATTTGACGGCTACACCTTC.

The chain combines TRBV4-3 with TRBJ2-5; TRBD2 aligns across 10 bases. The CDR3 is 17 amino acids. Germline V CDR1 and CDR2: LGHNA, YSLEER. Germline trimming cut 8 bases from V and 4 bases from J; bases unmatched to any gene: 16. The chain's CDR3 is CASHPKPQLAGLETQYF. The DNA of the CDR3 is TGCGCCAGCCACCCGAAACCGCAACTAGCGGGGTTAGAGACCCAGTACTTC.

The chain links TRBV3-1 (or the pseudogene TRBV3-2) to TRBJ1-2; 12 bases match TRBD1. The CDR3 covers 19 residues. J was trimmed by 4 bases and V by 1 base; bases with no gene match: 13. Looked up from germline, CDR1 is LGHDT and CDR2 is YNNKEL (reference sequence). The CDR3 DNA is TGTGCCAGCAGCCAAGCTAGACCGGGACAGGGGGCGCGTTTCTATGGCTACACCTTC. Residues: CASSQARPGQGARFYGYTF.

The chain has TRBV28 and TRBJ2-5, with a tentative D call TRBD2 (5 bases). Germline CDR1 is MDHEN and CDR2 is SYDVKM. CDR3 length equals 14 residues. The V and J ends lost 5 bases and 5 bases respectively, with 15 bases between them. CDR3 sequence reads: CASSRNSVLETQYF. For the CDR3, the DNA is TGTGCCAGCAGTAGAAATAGCGTGTTGGAGACCCAGTACTTC.

The chain employs TRBV18 and TRBJ1-2, with a tentative D call TRBD1 (6 bases). With 3 bases removed from V and 3 bases from J, the gap between germline ends came to 14 bases. Germline values: CDR1 KGHSH, CDR2 LQKENI. CDR3 length equals 15 residues. This CDR3 reads CASSPLQGRDYGYTF. CDR3 sequence (DNA): TGTGCCAGCTCACCCCTACAGGGAAGGGACTATGGCTACACCTTC.

The V and J genes are TRBV7-9 and TRBJ1-1; 8 nucleotides align to TRBD1. The CDR3 contains 14 residues. The J segment lost 3 bases and the V segment lost 5 bases, leaving 5 bases of the junction unmatched. Germline V CDR1 and CDR2: SEHNR, FQNEAQ (reference sequence). Here the CDR3 reads CASSAGQGYTEAFF. The CDR3 nucleotides are TGTGCCAGCAGCGCAGGACAGGGTTACACTGAAGCTTTCTTT.

This chain uses TRBV6-4 with TRBJ1-1; tentative D call: TRBD1 (5 bases). V lost 4 bases to trimming and J lost 7 bases, with 10 bases between them. CDR3 length: 12 residues. Per the germline V gene, CDR1 is MRHNA and CDR2 is SNTAGT. The CDR3 sequence is CASSAPGGEAFF. The CDR3 DNA follows: TGTGCCAGCAGTGCCCCCGGGGGTGAAGCTTTCTTT.

The DNA for the CDR3 is TGCAGTGCTAGTCGGACTACCAAAAACATTCAGTACTTC. This gives the protein CSASRTTKNIQYF. The V and J genes are TRBV20-1 and TRBJ2-4, with D tentatively TRBD2 (6 bases). Germline CDR1 is DFQATT and CDR2 is SNEGSKA (reference sequence). V was trimmed by 3 bases and J by 2 bases, leaving 8 bases between them. The CDR3 length is 13 residues.

The rearrangement joins TRBV5-1 to TRBJ2-5, with unresolved D. Germline V gene lookup returns CDR1 SGHRS and CDR2 YFSETQ. V was cut by 2 bases and J by 1 base, with 15 bases left in between. The CDR3 spans 16 residues. CDR3 loop: CASSFGLKFGQETQYF. For the CDR3, the DNA is TGCGCCAGCAGCTTTGGGCTCAAGTTTGGCCAAGAGACCCAGTACTTC.